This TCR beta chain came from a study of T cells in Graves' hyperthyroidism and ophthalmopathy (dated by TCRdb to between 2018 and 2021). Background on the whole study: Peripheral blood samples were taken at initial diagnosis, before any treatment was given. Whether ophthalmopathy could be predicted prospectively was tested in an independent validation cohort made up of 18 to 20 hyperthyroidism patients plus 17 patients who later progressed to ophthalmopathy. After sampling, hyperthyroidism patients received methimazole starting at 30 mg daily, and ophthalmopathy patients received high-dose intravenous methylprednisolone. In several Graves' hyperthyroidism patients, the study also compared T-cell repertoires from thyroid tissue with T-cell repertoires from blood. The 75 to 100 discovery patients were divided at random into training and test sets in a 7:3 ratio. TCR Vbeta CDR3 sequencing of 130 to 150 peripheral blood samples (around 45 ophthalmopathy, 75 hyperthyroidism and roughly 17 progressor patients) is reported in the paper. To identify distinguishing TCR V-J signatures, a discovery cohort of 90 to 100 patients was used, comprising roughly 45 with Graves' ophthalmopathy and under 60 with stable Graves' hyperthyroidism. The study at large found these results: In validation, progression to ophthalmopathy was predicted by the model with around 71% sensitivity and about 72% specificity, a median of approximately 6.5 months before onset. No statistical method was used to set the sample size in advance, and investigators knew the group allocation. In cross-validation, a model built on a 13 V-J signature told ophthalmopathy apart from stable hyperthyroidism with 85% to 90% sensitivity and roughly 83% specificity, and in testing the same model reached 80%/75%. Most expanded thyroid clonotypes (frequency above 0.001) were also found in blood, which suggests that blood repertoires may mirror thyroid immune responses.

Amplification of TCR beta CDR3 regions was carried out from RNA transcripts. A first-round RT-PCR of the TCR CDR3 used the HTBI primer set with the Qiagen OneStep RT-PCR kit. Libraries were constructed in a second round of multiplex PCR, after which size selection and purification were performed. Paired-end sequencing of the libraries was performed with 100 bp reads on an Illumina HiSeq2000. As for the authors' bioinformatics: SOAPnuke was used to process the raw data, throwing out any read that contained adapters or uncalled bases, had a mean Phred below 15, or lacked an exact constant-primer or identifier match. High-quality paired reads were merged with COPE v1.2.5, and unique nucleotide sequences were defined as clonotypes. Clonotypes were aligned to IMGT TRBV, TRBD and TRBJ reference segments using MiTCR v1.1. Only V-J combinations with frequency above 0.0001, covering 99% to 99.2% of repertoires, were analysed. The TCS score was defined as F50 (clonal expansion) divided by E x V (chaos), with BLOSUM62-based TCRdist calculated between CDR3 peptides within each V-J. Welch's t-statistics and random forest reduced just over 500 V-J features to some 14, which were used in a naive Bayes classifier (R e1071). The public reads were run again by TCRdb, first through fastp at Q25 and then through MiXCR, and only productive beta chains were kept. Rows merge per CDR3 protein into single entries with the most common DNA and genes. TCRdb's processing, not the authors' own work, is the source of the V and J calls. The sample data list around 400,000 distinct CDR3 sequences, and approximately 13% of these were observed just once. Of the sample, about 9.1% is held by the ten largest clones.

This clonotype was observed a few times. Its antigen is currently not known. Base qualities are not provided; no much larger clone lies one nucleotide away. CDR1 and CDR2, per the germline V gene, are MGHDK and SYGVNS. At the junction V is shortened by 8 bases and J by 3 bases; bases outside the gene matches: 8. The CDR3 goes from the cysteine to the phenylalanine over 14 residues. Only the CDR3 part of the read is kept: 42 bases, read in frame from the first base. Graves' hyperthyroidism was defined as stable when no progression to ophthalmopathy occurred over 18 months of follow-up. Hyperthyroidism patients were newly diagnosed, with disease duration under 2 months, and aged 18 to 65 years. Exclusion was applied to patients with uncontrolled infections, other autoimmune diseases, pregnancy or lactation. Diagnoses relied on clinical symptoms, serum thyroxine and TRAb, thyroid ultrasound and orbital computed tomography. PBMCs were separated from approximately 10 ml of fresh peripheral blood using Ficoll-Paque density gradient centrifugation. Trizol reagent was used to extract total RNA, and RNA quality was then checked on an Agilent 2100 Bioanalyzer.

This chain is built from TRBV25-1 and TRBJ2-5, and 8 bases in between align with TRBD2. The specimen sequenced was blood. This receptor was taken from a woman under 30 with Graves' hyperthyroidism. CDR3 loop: CASHRGGGEETQYF. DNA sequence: TGTGCCAGCCACCGGGGGGGCGGAGAAGAGACCCAGTACTTC.